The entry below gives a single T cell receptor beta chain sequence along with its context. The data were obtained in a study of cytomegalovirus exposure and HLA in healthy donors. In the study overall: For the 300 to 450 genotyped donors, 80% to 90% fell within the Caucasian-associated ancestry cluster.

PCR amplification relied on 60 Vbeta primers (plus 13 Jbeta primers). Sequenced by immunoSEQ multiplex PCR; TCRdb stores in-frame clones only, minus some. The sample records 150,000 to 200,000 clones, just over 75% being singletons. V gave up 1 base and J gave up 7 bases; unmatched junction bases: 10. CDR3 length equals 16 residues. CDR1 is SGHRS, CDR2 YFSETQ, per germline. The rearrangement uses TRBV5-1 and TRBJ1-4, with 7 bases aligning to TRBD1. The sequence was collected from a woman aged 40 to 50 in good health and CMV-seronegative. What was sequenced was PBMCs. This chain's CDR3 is CASSLIPGGAGEKLFF. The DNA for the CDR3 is TGCGCCAGCAGCTTGATCCCAGGGGGAGCGGGTGAAAAACTGTTTTTT.